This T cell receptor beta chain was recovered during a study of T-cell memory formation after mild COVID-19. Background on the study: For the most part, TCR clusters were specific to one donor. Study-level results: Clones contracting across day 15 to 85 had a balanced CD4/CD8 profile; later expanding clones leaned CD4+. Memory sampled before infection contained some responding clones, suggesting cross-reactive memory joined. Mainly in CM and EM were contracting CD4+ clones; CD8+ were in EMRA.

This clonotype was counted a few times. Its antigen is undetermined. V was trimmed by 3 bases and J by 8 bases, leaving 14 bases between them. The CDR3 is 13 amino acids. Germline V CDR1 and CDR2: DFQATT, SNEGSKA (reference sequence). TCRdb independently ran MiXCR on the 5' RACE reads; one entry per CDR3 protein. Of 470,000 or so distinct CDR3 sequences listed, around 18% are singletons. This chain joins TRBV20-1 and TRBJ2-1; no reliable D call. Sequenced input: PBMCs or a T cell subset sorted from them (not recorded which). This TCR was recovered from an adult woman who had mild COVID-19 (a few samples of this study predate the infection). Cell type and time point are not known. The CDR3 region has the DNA TGCAGTGCTAGCGGCAGCCTTCGGCATGAGCAGTTCTTC. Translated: CSASGSLRHEQFF.